These T cell receptor beta chains were read from a single sample in a study of regulatory T cells in long-lasting Graves disease. TCRdb re-analysed the multiplex PCR reads in MiXCR, keeping a single row per CDR3 protein. The sample contains around 240,000 distinct CDR3 sequences, around 19% of which appear only once. The sample was also linked to a second study, of T cells in Graves' hyperthyroidism and ophthalmopathy.

This material consisted of peripheral blood mononuclear cells (PBMCs), taken at new diagnosis, from a patient treated with antithyroid drugs. These receptors originate from a woman aged 25-40 years with Graves disease. The CDR3 runs from the conserved cysteine through the conserved F or W.

j_call v_call cdr3_aa
TRBJ2-3 TRBV19 CASSHLRVPDTQYF
TRBJ1-2 TRBV6-1 CASSGYLGSGYGYTF
TRBJ2-5 TRBV5-1 CASSRTSGEEETQYF
TRBJ2-1 TRBV29-1 CSVVRGRGGNEQFF
TRBJ2-1 TRBV12-3/TRBV12-4 CASSRTGTNHNEQFF
TRBJ2-5 TRBV2 CASTPSRNQEIQYF
TRBJ2-2 TRBV5-1 CASKQDGGRNTGELFF
TRBJ1-2 TRBV6-9 CASSYSAGYGYTF
TRBJ1-2 TRBV7-9 CASEGASNYGYTF
TRBJ2-7 TRBV7-2 CASSLRGGAAIYEQYF
TRBJ2-3 TRBV7-2 CASSFRPAGASTDTQYF
TRBJ1-2 TRBV3-1 CASSQGRGFGYTF
TRBJ1-5 TRBV6-2/TRBV6-3 CASRPQGGGTNQPQHF
TRBJ2-3 TRBV2 CASSESSGGVFTDTQYF
TRBJ1-1 TRBV11-2 CASRPFRGNTEAFF
TRBJ2-3 TRBV5-1 CASSIGQGLTDTQYF
TRBJ2-7 TRBV5-5 CASSLDAARGDEQYF
TRBJ1-4 TRBV7-8 CASSRSGGRYNEKLFF
TRBJ2-7 TRBV20-1 CSARDPGTRTYEQYF
TRBJ2-4 TRBV19 CASSAWDRGSGAKNIQYF
TRBJ1-1 TRBV28 CAGASWDLNTEAFF
TRBJ2-1 TRBV3-1 CASSPLGGGNEQFF
TRBJ2-7 TRBV11-2 CASSSPAPYEQYF
TRBJ2-1 TRBV19 CASSINAGNEQFF